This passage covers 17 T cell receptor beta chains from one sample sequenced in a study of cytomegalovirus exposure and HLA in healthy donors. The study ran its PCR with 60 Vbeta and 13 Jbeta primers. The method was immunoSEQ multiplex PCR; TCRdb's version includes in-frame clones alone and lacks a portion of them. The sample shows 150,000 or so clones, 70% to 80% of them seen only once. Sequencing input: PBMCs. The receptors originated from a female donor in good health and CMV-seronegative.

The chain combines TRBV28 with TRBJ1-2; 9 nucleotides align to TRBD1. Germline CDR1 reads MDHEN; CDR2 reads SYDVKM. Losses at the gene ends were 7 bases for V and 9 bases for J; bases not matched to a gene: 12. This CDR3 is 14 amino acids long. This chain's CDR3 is CASTVLGQGVSYTF. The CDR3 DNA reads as TGTGCCAGCACCGTACTGGGACAGGGTGTTAGCTACACCTTC.

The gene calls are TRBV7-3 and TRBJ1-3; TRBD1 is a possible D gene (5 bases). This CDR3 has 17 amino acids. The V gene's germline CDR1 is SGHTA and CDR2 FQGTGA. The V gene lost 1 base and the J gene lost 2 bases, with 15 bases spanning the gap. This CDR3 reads CASSLIRVGTAGNTIYF. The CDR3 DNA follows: TGTGCCAGCAGCTTAATCAGGGTCGGAACGGCTGGAAACACCATATATTTT.

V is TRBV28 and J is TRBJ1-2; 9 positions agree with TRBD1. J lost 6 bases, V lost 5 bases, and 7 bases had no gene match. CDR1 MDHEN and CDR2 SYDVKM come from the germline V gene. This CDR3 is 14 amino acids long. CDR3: CASSPGQGIDGYTF. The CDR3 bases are TGTGCCAGCAGTCCGGGACAGGGTATTGATGGCTACACCTTC.

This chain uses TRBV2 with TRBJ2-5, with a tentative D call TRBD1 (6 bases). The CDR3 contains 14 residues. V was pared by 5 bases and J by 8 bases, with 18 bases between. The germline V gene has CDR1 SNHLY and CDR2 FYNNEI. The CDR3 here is CASSPWTAKPTQYF. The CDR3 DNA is TGTGCCAGCAGTCCTTGGACAGCGAAACCTACCCAGTACTTC.

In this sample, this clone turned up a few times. The CDR3 loop reads CASSVGQIDEQYF. The CDR3, as DNA: TGTGCCAGCAGCGTTGGACAGATCGACGAGCAGTACTTC. The V and J genes are TRBV9 and TRBJ2-7; perhaps TRBD1 as D (6 bases). Trimming took off 2 bases at V and 5 bases at J, with 11 bases between the two ends. This CDR3 has 13 amino acids. CDR1 is SGDLS and CDR2 is YYNGEE in the germline V gene. The full variable domain, its missing parts supplied by reference TRBV9 and TRBJ2-7, is DSGVTQTPKHLITATGQRVTLRCSPRSGDLSVYWYQQSLDQGLQFLIQYYNGEERAKGNILERFSAQQFPDLHSELNLSSLELGDSALYFCASSVGQIDEQYFGPGTRLTVT.

The CDR3, as DNA: TGTGCCAGCAGTCCGAAGGGGTCCCAGCATTTT. Translated, it gives CASSPKGSQHF. The rearrangement uses TRBV28 and TRBJ1-5; weak D call: TRBD1 (5 bases). Per germline, CDR1 MDHEN and CDR2 SYDVKM. The CDR3 covers 11 residues. V shed 5 bases and J shed 11 bases, with 10 bases lying between them.

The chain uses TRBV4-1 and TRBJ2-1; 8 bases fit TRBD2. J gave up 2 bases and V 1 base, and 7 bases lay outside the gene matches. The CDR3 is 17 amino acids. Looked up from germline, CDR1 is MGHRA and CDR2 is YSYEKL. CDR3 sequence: CASSQGRAGGPYNEQFF. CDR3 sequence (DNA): TGCGCCAGCAGCCAAGGTCGGGCGGGGGGCCCCTACAATGAGCAGTTCTTC.

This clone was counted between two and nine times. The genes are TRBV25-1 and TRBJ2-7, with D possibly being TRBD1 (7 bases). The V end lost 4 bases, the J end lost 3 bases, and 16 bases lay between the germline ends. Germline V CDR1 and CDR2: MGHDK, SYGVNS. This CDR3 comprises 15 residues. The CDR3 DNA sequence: TGTGCCAGCAGTGGCGGGACAGCGTTATTCTACGAGCAGTACTTC. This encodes CASSGGTALFYEQYF.

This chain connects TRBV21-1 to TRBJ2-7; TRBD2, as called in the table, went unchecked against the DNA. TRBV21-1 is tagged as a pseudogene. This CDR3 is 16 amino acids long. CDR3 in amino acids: CASSKQGLAGDYEQYF. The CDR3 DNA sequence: TGTGCCAGCAGCAAACAGGGGCTAGCGGGAGACTACGAGCAGTACTTC.

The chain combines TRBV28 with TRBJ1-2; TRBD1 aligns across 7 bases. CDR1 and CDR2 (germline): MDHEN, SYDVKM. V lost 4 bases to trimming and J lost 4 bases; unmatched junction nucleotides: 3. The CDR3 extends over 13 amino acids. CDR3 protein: CASSSGQSYGYTF. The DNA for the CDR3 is TGTGCCAGCAGTTCGGGACAGTCCTATGGCTACACCTTC.

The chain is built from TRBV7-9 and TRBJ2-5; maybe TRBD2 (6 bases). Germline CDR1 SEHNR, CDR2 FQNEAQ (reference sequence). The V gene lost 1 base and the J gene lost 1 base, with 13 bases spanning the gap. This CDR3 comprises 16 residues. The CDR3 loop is CASSLVPGGFQETQYF. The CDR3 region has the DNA TGTGCCAGCAGCTTAGTCCCTGGGGGGTTCCAAGAGACCCAGTACTTC. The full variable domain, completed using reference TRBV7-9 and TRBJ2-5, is DTGVSQNPRHKITKRGQNVTFRCDPISEHNRLYWYRQTLGQGPEFLTYFQNEAQLEKSRLLSDRFSAERPKGSFSTLEIQRTEQGDSAMYLCASSLVPGGFQETQYFGPGTRLLVL.

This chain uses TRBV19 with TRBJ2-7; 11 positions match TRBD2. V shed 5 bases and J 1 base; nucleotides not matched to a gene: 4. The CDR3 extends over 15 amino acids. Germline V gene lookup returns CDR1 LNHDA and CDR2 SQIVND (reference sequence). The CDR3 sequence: CASSSGTSGSYEQYF. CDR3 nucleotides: TGTGCCAGTAGTTCCGGGACTAGCGGATCCTACGAGCAGTACTTC.

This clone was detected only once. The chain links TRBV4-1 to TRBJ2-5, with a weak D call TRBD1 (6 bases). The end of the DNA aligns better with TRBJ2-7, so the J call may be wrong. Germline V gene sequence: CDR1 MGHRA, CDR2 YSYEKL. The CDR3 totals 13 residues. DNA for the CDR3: TGCGCCAGCAGCCTTTGGGGGCAAGGCGAGCAGTACTTC. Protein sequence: CASSLWGQGEQYF.

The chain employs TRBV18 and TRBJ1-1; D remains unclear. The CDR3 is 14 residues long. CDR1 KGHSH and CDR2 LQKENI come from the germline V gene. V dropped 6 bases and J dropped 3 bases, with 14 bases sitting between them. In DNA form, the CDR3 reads TGTGCCAGCTCCCCCCCCAATTCGGACACTGAAGCTTTCTTT. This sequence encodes CASSPPNSDTEAFF.

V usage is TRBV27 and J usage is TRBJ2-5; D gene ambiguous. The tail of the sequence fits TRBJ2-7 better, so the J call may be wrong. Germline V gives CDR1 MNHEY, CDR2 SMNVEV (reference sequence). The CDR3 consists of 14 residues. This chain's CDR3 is CASSWSIPPYEQYF. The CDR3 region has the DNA TGTGCCAGCAGTTGGAGCATCCCTCCCTACGAGCAGTACTTC.

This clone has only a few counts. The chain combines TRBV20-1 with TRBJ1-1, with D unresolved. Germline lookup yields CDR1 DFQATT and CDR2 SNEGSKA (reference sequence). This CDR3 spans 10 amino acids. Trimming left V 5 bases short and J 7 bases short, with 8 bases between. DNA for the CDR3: TGCAGTGCTCGCGCGGGTGAAGCTTTCTTT. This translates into CSARAGEAFF.

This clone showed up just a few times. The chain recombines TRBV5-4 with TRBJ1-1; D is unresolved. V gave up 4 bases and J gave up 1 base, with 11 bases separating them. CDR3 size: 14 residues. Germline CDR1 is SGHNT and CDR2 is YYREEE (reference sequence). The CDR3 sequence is CASSVPGENTEAFF. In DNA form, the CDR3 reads TGTGCCAGCAGCGTGCCGGGAGAGAACACTGAAGCTTTCTTT.